This T cell receptor beta chain came from a study of molecular identifiers for immune sequencing clone quantification (dated by TCRdb to the late 2010s). General notes on the study: For a replicate experiment, RNA from around 20,000 or 100,000 naive CD8 T cells was divided into five aliquots, of which four were sequenced. This methods study benchmarked molecular-identifier clustering-based TCR repertoire sequencing (MIDCIRS) and TCR RNA copy counting, using CD8 T cells to do so.

With respect to this clonotype: Its antigen remains undetermined. A read error is possible here, since a much larger clone lies one base away.

The library was prepared using PCR. Sequencing used a NextSeq 500. Preparation of bulk TCR libraries followed a previously described approach, with the TCR primers listed in Table S5. Total RNA was purified with the Qiagen AllPrep DNA/RNA kit. Before analysis, reads from multiple sequencing runs of one library were combined. The published analysis was carried out like this. Reads were retained only if their TCR constant sequence matched exactly, and those retained reads were trimmed to 150 nt and grouped according to their 12-nt molecular barcodes. Reads inside each barcode group were sub-clustered using a 15% Levenshtein threshold, and a quality-weighted consensus sequence was constructed for each RNA molecule. Non-functional sequences were discarded, and so were lower-count sequences lying one edit away from another sequence. Based on fitting two negative binomial distributions, any barcode sub-cluster with under 20% of the maximum read count was discarded. The raw public data were reprocessed by TCRdb itself: fastp quality trimming at Q25, MiXCR clonotype calling, in-frame beta chains only. When rows share a CDR3 protein, they turn into one entry using the most common DNA and genes. None of the V and J calls come from the authors' own analysis; TCRdb made them. In this sample the table shows more than 550,000 distinct CDR3 sequences, 25% of which occur a single time. Around 0.78% of the sample is held by the ten biggest clonotypes.

The CDR3 numbers 14 residues from cysteine through phenylalanine. The retained sequence is limited to the CDR3, 42 bases, with the frame set at the first base. Trimming removed 5 bases from V and 3 bases from J, leaving 14 bases between the germline ends. CDR1 MNHEY and CDR2 SVGAGI were looked up in the germline V gene. Libraries of naive CD8 T cells were generated from approximately 20,000 to 1,000,000 sorted cells, with 10%, 30% or 50% of the purified RNA used. Naive CD8 T cells, defined as CD8+CD4-CCR7+CD45RA+, were FACS-sorted into RLT Plus buffer on a BD FACSAria II. Approximately 9 TCR copies' worth of Jurkat RNA were spiked into about 19,000-1,000,000 naive CD8 T cell samples to test detection sensitivity. Enrichment of CD8 T cells was performed with RosetteSep CD8+ T Cell Enrichment Cocktail and Ficoll-Paque, after which ACK red cell lysis was carried out. Study-level results and caveats: Clones above 20 RNA copies held over 97% of molecules in CMV-specific effector cells but under 1% in naive cells. Modeling indicated about 3.1 TCR RNA copies recovered per cell, compared with around 9.8 by digital PCR, which implies a capture efficiency of approximately 30%. When barcode sub-clustering was omitted, TCR diversity was inflated by chimeric consensus sequences, with chimeras reaching as high as 47%. Spiked-in Jurkat TCR RNA equal to a single cell's worth was reported to be detectable even within 1,200,000 naive CD8 T cells. Spiked-in Jurkat TCR RNA (approximately 10 copies' worth), which is not part of the donor repertoire, was contained in the naive libraries. The sizes of highly expanded clones could end up underestimated when identical TCR molecules share a barcode.

Recombination linked TRBV6-5 to TRBJ2-7; the D segment could be TRBD2, given 6 matching bases. The receptor comes from a human donor in good health. Some libraries in this study had Jurkat cell RNA spiked in. Source material: naive CD8+ T cells from blood, with Jurkat cell RNA spiked in. The label giving this sample's cell subset or site can be read as: FACS-sorted CD8+CD4-CCR7+CD45RA+ naive T cells. The DNA sequence is TGTGCCAGCAGTCACGGTGGGGGGAACTACGAGCAGTACTTC. The resulting protein is CASSHGGGNYEQYF.